The 28 T cell receptor beta chains presented below share a single source sample, sequenced in a study of Graves' ophthalmopathy and Graves' hyperthyroidism. Amplification of TCR beta CDR3 regions used RNA transcripts. First-round RT-PCR employed HTBI primers, with a second-round multiplex PCR after it. In TCRdb, the multiplex PCR reads were re-called with MiXCR into one record per CDR3 protein. In the table there are roughly 500,000 distinct CDR3 sequences, roughly 14% of which are singletons. Material for sequencing was blood. The origin of the receptors is a woman between 25 and 40 years old with Graves' ophthalmopathy.

In its sample, this clonotype was seen a few times. A much larger clone sits a single nucleotide away, making a read error possible. V and J are TRBV6-5 and TRBJ2-5; D unresolved. V lost 1 base to trimming and J lost 3 bases, with 9 bases between them. The CDR3 is made up of 14 amino acids. Germline values: CDR1 MNHEY, CDR2 SVGAGI. The CDR3 DNA sequence: TGTGCCAGCAGTTACTTTGGCGGTAAAGAGACCCAGTACTTC. Translating gives CASSYFGGKETQYF.

A few counts support this clonotype. The chain recombines TRBV11-2 with TRBJ1-2; D not resolved. This CDR3 spans 17 amino acids. Trimming shortened V by 2 bases and J by 2 bases, and 18 bases separated the two germline ends. Germline values: CDR1 SGHAT, CDR2 FQNNGV. CDR3 loop: CASSLSSLGLTNYGYTF. As DNA, the CDR3 is TGTGCCAGCAGCTTAAGCAGTTTGGGGTTGACCAACTATGGCTACACCTTC.

This clonotype showed up many times. The chain combines TRBV24-1 with TRBJ1-2, with D maybe TRBD1 (6 bases). Germline V CDR1 and CDR2: KGHDR, SFDVKD. The CDR3 runs to 15 residues. V was pared by 3 bases and J by 7 bases, with 17 bases between. In DNA form, the CDR3 reads TGTGCCACCAGTGATCAACAGGGAAATTTGAGTGGCTACACCTTC. It is translated as CATSDQQGNLSGYTF.

This clonotype was counted at least ten times. This chain joins TRBV5-6 and TRBJ1-2, with 7 bases identical to TRBD1. Germline trimming cut 4 bases from V and 2 bases from J; bases unmatched to any gene: 8. CDR3 length: 15 residues. CDR1 is SGHDT and CDR2 is YYEEEE in the germline V gene. The CDR3 DNA is TGTGCCAGCAGCCTGAAGGGACAGCCAAACTATGGCTACACCTTC. Its translation is CASSLKGQPNYGYTF.

This clonotype was seen at least ten times. The rearrangement uses TRBV7-8 and TRBJ2-5; TRBD2 aligns across 7 bases. The CDR3 loop spans 17 amino acids. The V gene end was trimmed by 1 base and the J gene end by 0 bases; junction bases not matched to a gene: 8. Looked up from germline, CDR1 is SGHVS and CDR2 is FQNEAQ. The DNA for the CDR3 is TGTGCCAGCAGCTTAGAGGGTAGCGGGTCGTACCAAGAGACCCAGTACTTC. Translated, it gives CASSLEGSGSYQETQYF.

This clonotype was recorded many times. The V and J genes are TRBV10-3 and TRBJ2-7, with 7 bases that match TRBD2. J gave up 3 bases and V 2 bases, and 4 bases lay outside the gene matches. The CDR3 totals 14 residues. Germline-derived CDR1 and CDR2 are ENHRY and SYGVKD. The CDR3 coding sequence is TGTGCCATCAGTGAGGGACTAGAGGACTACGAGCAGTACTTC. Its translation: CAISEGLEDYEQYF.

The rearrangement joins TRBV27 to TRBJ2-5, with no clear D. Trimming left V 3 bases short and J 3 bases short, with 8 bases between. Germline loops: CDR1 MNHEY, CDR2 SMNVEV (reference sequence). The CDR3 runs 13 residues. The chain's CDR3 is CASSFSRKETQYF. CDR3 sequence (DNA): TGTGCCAGCAGTTTTTCGAGGAAAGAGACCCAGTACTTC.

This clonotype has more than one count but fewer than ten. This chain uses TRBV30 with TRBJ1-6; TRBD1 aligns across 7 bases. Trimming took 5 bases from V and 2 from J; bases not matched to a gene: 9. This CDR3 contains 16 residues. Germline V lookup: CDR1 GTSNPN, CDR2 SVGIG (reference sequence). DNA of the CDR3: TGTGCCTGGCGCGGGCAGGGGGAAACCTATAATTCACCCCTCCACTTT. It translates to CAWRGQGETYNSPLHF.

This clonotype was detected ten times or more. The chain joins TRBV28 to TRBJ1-5; D unresolved. Germline CDR1 reads MDHEN; CDR2 reads SYDVKM. V was cut by 5 bases and J by 11 bases, with 22 bases left in between. The CDR3 covers 15 residues. CDR3 region: CASSLSGGSLGTQHF. The CDR3 bases are TGTGCCAGCAGTCTCTCCGGAGGGTCGCTCGGGACCCAGCATTTT.

This clonotype was seen ten or more times. The CDR3 does not close with the conserved phenylalanine or tryptophan, likely indicating a read error. It is unclear where the CDR3 begins or ends on the DNA, so no DNA is shown, and the CDR3 is as TCRdb lists it. This rearrangement joins TRBV27 to TRBJ2-7; TRBD2, the table's D call, was not compared with the DNA. Germline assignment: CDR1 MNHEY and CDR2 SMNVEV (reference sequence). The CDR3 length equals 14 residues, ends included. The chain's CDR3 is CASSLSYGRDHPDT.

This clonotype has ten or more counts. This chain uses TRBV27 with TRBJ1-1, with D possibly matching TRBD1 (6 bases). The CDR3 extends over 14 amino acids. CDR1 and CDR2 (germline): MNHEY, SMNVEV (reference sequence). The V gene lost 3 bases and the J gene lost 1 base, with 9 bases spanning the gap. CDR3 loop: CASSLGASNTEAFF. The CDR3 nucleotides are TGTGCCAGCAGTTTGGGGGCTTCGAACACTGAAGCTTTCTTT.

At least ten counts were recorded for this clonotype. The genes are TRBV4-1 and TRBJ1-5, with no clear D. Trimming took 1 base from V and 5 from J, leaving 6 bases between them. This CDR3 has 13 residues. Germline V CDR1 and CDR2: MGHRA, YSYEKL. This chain's CDR3 is CASSQVGYQPQHF. The DNA of the CDR3 is TGCGCCAGCAGCCAAGTTGGATATCAGCCCCAGCATTTT.

There are many counts of this clonotype. The chain couples TRBV30 to TRBJ1-6, with D tentatively TRBD1 (5 bases). This CDR3 region has 15 residues. CDR1 and CDR2 from the germline V gene are GTSNPN and SVGIG (reference sequence). Deletions cut 0 bases from V and 9 bases from J, with 15 bases between. CDR3 in DNA: TGTGCCTGGAGTGTTGGTCAAGGGGATACTTCACCCCTCCACTTT. Its translation is CAWSVGQGDTSPLHF.

Turning to this clonotype: Being one base from a much bigger clone, this may be a read error. V gene TRBV7-2 combines with J gene TRBJ1-6; D perhaps matches TRBD1 (5 bases). The CDR3 is 15 residues long. Germline V gene data show CDR1 as SGHTA and CDR2 as FQGNSA. DNA for the CDR3: TGTGTCAGCCCGACAGAAAGCTCCTATAATTCACCCCTCCACTTT. Amino acids: CVSPTESSYNSPLHF.

This clonotype was counted ten times or more. This sequence joins TRBV11-2 and TRBJ2-5; the match to TRBD1 covers 9 bases. Trimming cost V 3 bases and J 6 bases; bases outside gene matches: 14. The CDR3 has 17 residues. Germline lookup yields CDR1 SGHAT and CDR2 FQNNGV. The CDR3 loop is CASSFIGTGTGKKTQYF. The CDR3 DNA sequence: TGTGCCAGCAGCTTTATTGGAACCGGGACAGGGAAGAAGACCCAGTACTTC.

A word on this clonotype: A much larger clone lies one base from this, so it may be a read error. This rearrangement joins TRBV19 to TRBJ1-5; D uncertain. The CDR3 is made up of 13 amino acids. Germline values: CDR1 LNHDA, CDR2 SQIVND (reference sequence). Trimming removed 7 bases at V and 7 bases at J, with 14 bases between. CDR3 bases: TGTGCCAGTACCCGGACGTCCAAACAGCCCCAGCATTTT. Translating gives CASTRTSKQPQHF.

V and J are TRBV5-1 and TRBJ2-5; the match to TRBD2 covers 8 bases. V trimming: 0 bases; J trimming: 5 bases; junction bases outside the gene matches: 6. This CDR3 is 15 amino acids long. The germline V gene has CDR1 SGHRS and CDR2 YFSETQ. The CDR3 bases are TGCGCCAGCAGCTTGGTCCCGGGGGGGGCGGAGACCCAGTACTTC. This sequence encodes CASSLVPGGAETQYF.

This rearrangement joins TRBV10-1 to TRBJ2-7; TRBD2 matches at 14 bases. The V gene end was trimmed by 4 bases and the J gene end by 7 bases; junction bases not matched to a gene: 15. Germline V gene data show CDR1 as WNHNN and CDR2 as SYGVQD (reference sequence). This CDR3 has 18 residues. The CDR3 spells CASSAGTSGSRMGNEQYF. The CDR3 region has the DNA TGCGCCAGCAGTGCCGGGACTAGCGGGAGTAGGATGGGAAATGAGCAGTACTTC.

This clonotype was found many times. The V gene is TRBV2, the J gene TRBJ1-1; D perhaps matches TRBD1 (5 bases). Trimming left V 7 bases short and J 0 bases short, with 12 bases between. CDR1 is SNHLY, CDR2 FYNNEI, per germline. The CDR3 sequence is 14 residues long. CDR3 amino acids: CASISSGLNTEAFF. CDR3 nucleotide sequence: TGTGCCAGCATTTCGTCAGGGCTGAACACTGAAGCTTTCTTT.

The V and J genes are TRBV5-1 and TRBJ2-2; D unclear. CDR1 is SGHRS, CDR2 YFSETQ, per germline. This CDR3 spans 13 amino acids. Trimming took off 4 bases at V and 4 bases at J, with 8 bases between the two ends. CDR3 bases: TGCGCCAGCAGCAGACGGGTCACCGGGGAGCTGTTTTTT. It specifies CASSRRVTGELFF.

The chain uses TRBV6-5 and TRBJ1-1; TRBD1 is a possible D gene (5 bases). CDR3 length equals 15 residues. Germline CDR1 MNHEY, CDR2 SVGAGI. Between the trimmed V and J ends, which lost 1 base and 1 base, there was a span of 10 bases. This CDR3 reads CASSYFGGGNTEAFF. Here the CDR3 DNA reads TGTGCCAGCAGTTACTTTGGGGGAGGGAACACTGAAGCTTTCTTT.

This clonotype was picked up many times. This chain uses TRBV2 with TRBJ2-7; D possibly corresponds to TRBD2 (6 bases). Looked up from germline, CDR1 is SNHLY and CDR2 is FYNNEI. CDR3 length: 15 residues. V lost 5 bases to trimming and J lost 2 bases, with 16 bases between them. The chain's CDR3 is CASSSGRGATYEQYF. The CDR3 DNA reads TGTGCCAGCAGTTCTGGGCGGGGCGCTACCTACGAGCAGTACTTC.

The J gene is TRBJ1-1, the V gene TRBV2, with D possibly being TRBD1 (6 bases). Trimming pared 8 bases from V and 3 bases from J, leaving 19 bases between. The CDR3 is 15 amino acids. The germline V gene has CDR1 SNHLY and CDR2 FYNNEI. The CDR3 DNA reads as TGTGCCAGCCAAGAGGGGGGGGTTGGGGACACTGAAGCTTTCTTT. The encoded protein is CASQEGGVGDTEAFF.

This rearrangement joins TRBV25-1 to TRBJ2-7, with D perhaps matching TRBD2 (5 bases). CDR1 and CDR2 (germline): MGHDK, SYGVNS. Trimming took 8 bases from V and 4 from J, leaving 21 bases between them. The CDR3 consists of 15 residues. The CDR3 coding sequence is TGTGCCAGCCTGAGAGGGTACCGCCCAAAGTACGAGCAGTACTTC. It translates to CASLRGYRPKYEQYF.

This clonotype has ten or more counts. The rearrangement uses TRBV12-3 or TRBV12-4 and TRBJ1-2; D unclear. Trimming cost V 0 bases and J 4 bases, with 9 bases left between them. The CDR3 covers 14 residues. The CDR3 loop is CASSLAAARYGYTF. DNA of the CDR3: TGTGCCAGCAGTTTAGCGGCAGCTCGCTATGGCTACACCTTC.

This clonotype showed up many times. CDR3 sequence reads: CSVGTGYGYGYTF. Here the CDR3 DNA reads TGCAGCGTTGGGACAGGGTACGGCTATGGCTACACCTTC. The J gene is TRBJ1-2, the V gene TRBV29-1, with TRBD1 matching over 8 bases. Germline CDR1 and CDR2: SQVTM and ANQGSEA. Trimming cost V 4 bases and J 4 bases; bases outside gene matches: 5. The CDR3 is made up of 13 amino acids.

This clonotype was observed many times. DNA for the CDR3: TGTGCCAGCAGCCGGACAGAAGAGACCCAGTACTTC. Its translation: CASSRTEETQYF. The gene calls are TRBV12-3 or TRBV12-4 and TRBJ2-5, with D maybe TRBD1 (6 bases). The CDR3 totals 12 residues. Trimming removed 6 bases from V and 3 bases from J, with 8 bases in between.

Of note for this clonotype: Without the conserved terminal phenylalanine or tryptophan, this CDR3 likely stems from a read error. The DNA is left out, because the CDR3 cannot be placed on it with certainty; the CDR3 is given as TCRdb lists it. The V and J genes are TRBV6-1 and TRBJ2-7. Germline V lookup: CDR1 MNHNS, CDR2 SASEGT. The CDR3 spans 8 amino acids, including both terminal residues. CDR3 amino acids: CASSHCFL.